Following are 14 T cell receptor beta chains from one sample sequenced in a study of control samples from healthy donors and cancer patients. Sequenced by immunoSEQ multiplex PCR; TCRdb stores in-frame clones only, minus some. In the table there are 170,000 or so clones, around 94% of which are singletons. The sample consisted of blood. The receptors were sampled from a man between 25 and 39 years old in good health.

V is TRBV5-1 and J is TRBJ1-1, with 7 bases lining up with TRBD1. The CDR3 has 13 residues. CDR1 is SGHRS, CDR2 YFSETQ, per germline. The V segment lost 3 bases and the J segment 8 bases; nucleotides outside the gene matches: 7. The CDR3 sequence is CASSSDRADEAFF. The CDR3 DNA reads as TGCGCCAGCAGCTCTGACAGGGCAGACGAAGCTTTCTTT.

The chain couples TRBV5-1 to TRBJ1-6, with D tentatively TRBD1 (5 bases). The CDR3 totals 15 residues. V was trimmed by 4 bases and J by 10 bases, leaving 18 bases between them. Germline values: CDR1 SGHRS, CDR2 YFSETQ. The CDR3 DNA reads as TGCGCCAGCAGCCGGACACGCAGTGTTGAGTCACCCCTCCACTTT. This translates into CASSRTRSVESPLHF.

This clone showed up just once. The chain is built from TRBV7-2 and TRBJ2-7; weak D call: TRBD2 (6 bases). Germline V CDR1 and CDR2: SGHTA, FQGNSA. The CDR3 covers 13 residues. Trimming shortened V by 3 bases and J by 7 bases, and 13 bases separated the two germline ends. CDR3 coding DNA: TGTGCCAGCAGCTTCGAAGGGGCGGGGGAGCAGTACTTC. Its translation: CASSFEGAGEQYF. The full variable domain, completed using reference TRBV7-2 and TRBJ2-7, is GAGVSQSPSNKVTEKGKDVELRCDPISGHTALYWYRQSLGQGLEFLIYFQGNSAPDKSGLPSDRFSAERTGGSVSTLTIQRTQQEDSAVYLCASSFEGAGEQYFGPGTRLTVT.

This chain uses TRBV18 with TRBJ2-7; D is tentatively TRBD1 or TRBD2 (5 bases each). Germline V gene lookup returns CDR1 KGHSH and CDR2 LQKENI. This CDR3 region has 16 residues. The germline V and J ends were trimmed by 2 bases and 2 bases, with 16 bases remaining between them. CDR3 sequence reads: CASSPNRGGATYEQYF. The CDR3 nucleotides read TGTGCCAGCTCACCAAACCGGGGTGGGGCGACCTACGAGCAGTACTTC. The whole variable domain, filled in from reference TRBV18 and TRBJ2-7, reads NAGVMQNPRHLVRRRGQEARLRCSPMKGHSHVYWYRQLPEEGLKFMVYLQKENIIDESGMPKERFSAEFPKEGPSILRIQQVVRGDSAAYFCASSPNRGGATYEQYFGPGTRLTVT.

This chain joins TRBV3-1 (or the pseudogene TRBV3-2) and TRBJ1-3, with no clear D. Germline V gene lookup returns CDR1 LGHDT and CDR2 YNNKEL (reference sequence). Trimming pared 6 bases from V and 2 bases from J, leaving 8 bases between. The CDR3 consists of 13 residues. Written as DNA, the CDR3 is TGTGCCAGCAGAGGGATTACTGGAAACACCATATATTTT. Protein product: CASRGITGNTIYF.

CDR3 in amino acids: CASSPGTVSYEQYF. The CDR3 bases are TGTGCCAGCAGCCCTGGGACTGTCTCCTACGAGCAGTACTTC. This chain uses TRBV3-1 (or the pseudogene TRBV3-2) with TRBJ2-7; D might be TRBD2 (6 bases). This CDR3 contains 14 residues. The germline gives CDR1 LGHDT, CDR2 YNNKEL (reference sequence). V gave up 4 bases and J gave up 0 bases, with 10 bases separating them.

J is TRBJ1-1 and V is TRBV9; D uncertain. The CDR3 consists of 13 residues. The germline V and J ends were trimmed by 0 bases and 5 bases, with 8 bases remaining between them. From germline, CDR1 is SGDLS and CDR2 YYNGEE. The CDR3 protein is CASSVEGGTEAFF. In nucleotides, the CDR3 is TGTGCCAGCAGCGTAGAAGGCGGGACTGAAGCTTTCTTT.

The CDR3 DNA follows: TGTGCCAGCAGTGACAGGGTCCCTAGCGTGAACATTCAGTACTTC. Its protein product is CASSDRVPSVNIQYF. The chain is built from TRBV2 and TRBJ2-4; D is possibly TRBD2 (6 bases). The length of the CDR3 is 15 residues. The V end was cut by 3 bases, the J end by 7 bases, with 16 bases between. CDR1 and CDR2 (germline): SNHLY, FYNNEI.

The chain carries TRBV5-3 and TRBJ1-2, with D possibly matching TRBD1 (5 bases). TRBV5-3 falls under the ORF class, with uncertain function. There are 15 residues in the CDR3. With 1 base removed from V and 2 bases from J, the gap between germline ends came to 12 bases. CDR3 bases: TGTGCCAGAAGCTTGCTTCGCGGGGGGAACTATGGCTACACCTTC. Translated, it gives CARSLLRGGNYGYTF.

The chain recombines TRBV20-1 with TRBJ2-3; D is ambiguous. The germline V gene encodes CDR1 DFQATT and CDR2 SNEGSKA (reference sequence). This CDR3 comprises 11 residues. Trimming took 4 bases from V and 2 from J, leaving 4 bases between them. CDR3 coding DNA: TGCAGTGCTACAAACACAGATACGCAGTATTTT. Its translation is CSATNTDTQYF.

This chain connects TRBV11-2 to TRBJ1-6; TRBD1 is a possible D gene (5 bases). CDR1 SGHAT and CDR2 FQNNGV come from the germline V gene. V gave up 0 bases and J gave up 9 bases, with 15 bases separating them. The CDR3 totals 16 residues. The CDR3 is CASSLEGRGGGSPLHF. CDR3 DNA sequence: TGTGCCAGCAGCTTAGAAGGGAGGGGAGGTGGTTCACCCCTCCACTTT.

The V and J genes are TRBV6-2 or TRBV6-3 and TRBJ2-7; D ambiguous. The ends were cut back, 6 bases at V and 2 bases at J, with 17 bases in the middle. The germline CDR1 and CDR2 sequences are MNHEY and SVGEGT. The CDR3 is made up of 15 amino acids. The DNA of the CDR3 is TGTGCCAGCAGCTCAATTCAGGTACGGACCTACGAGCAGTACTTC. The encoded protein is CASSSIQVRTYEQYF.

DNA of the CDR3: TGTGCCAGCAGCTCGACTAGCGGGAGCGGCACCGGGGAGCTGTTTTTT. Its translation: CASSSTSGSGTGELFF. This rearrangement joins TRBV7-9 to TRBJ2-2; 12 nucleotides align to TRBD2. This CDR3 spans 16 amino acids. The J segment lost 4 bases and the V segment lost 4 bases, leaving 4 bases of the junction unmatched. Germline V gene lookup returns CDR1 SEHNR and CDR2 FQNEAQ (reference sequence).

This chain links TRBV7-2 with TRBJ2-3, with D perhaps matching TRBD2 (6 bases). Germline CDR1 reads SGHTA; CDR2 reads FQGNSA. The V end was cut by 5 bases, the J end by 10 bases, with 13 bases between. This CDR3 has 12 residues. The CDR3 reads CASSVVGEAQYF. CDR3 nucleotide sequence: TGTGCCAGCAGCGTAGTGGGGGAGGCGCAGTATTTT.